The T cell receptor beta chain under discussion was sequenced for a study of spatial heterogeneity in lung cancer. Study details: In the raw reads, each unique TCR and UMI combination was present more than ten times on average. Findings and limits, study-wide: At resection, ubiquitous expanded tumor TCRs appeared in blood more than at follow-up.

Individual TCR cDNA molecules each bore their own unique molecular identifier. TCRdb passed the 5' RACE reads through MiXCR, listing each CDR3 protein once. In the table there are about 36,000 distinct CDR3 sequences, less than 5.5% of which are singletons. This clonotype was recorded many times. What it binds is unknown. Described time point: sample taken at primary tumor resection. Tumor, nontumor lung or frozen PBMC supplied whole RNA that was sequenced unsorted. Approximately 70 TRACERx patients with early, untreated non-small cell lung cancer donated samples. Germline V CDR1 and CDR2: SQVTM, ANQGSEA. The V end lost 6 bases, the J end lost 5 bases, and 13 bases lay between the germline ends. The CDR3 has 12 amino acids.

This chain joins TRBV29-1 and TRBJ1-1; unclear D gene. Sequences were derived from PBMCs, sampled at surgery. The receptor comes from a female donor with early-stage non-small cell lung cancer. The CDR3 is CSVPHPGTEAFF. Here the CDR3 DNA reads TGCAGCGTCCCGCACCCGGGGACTGAAGCTTTCTTT.